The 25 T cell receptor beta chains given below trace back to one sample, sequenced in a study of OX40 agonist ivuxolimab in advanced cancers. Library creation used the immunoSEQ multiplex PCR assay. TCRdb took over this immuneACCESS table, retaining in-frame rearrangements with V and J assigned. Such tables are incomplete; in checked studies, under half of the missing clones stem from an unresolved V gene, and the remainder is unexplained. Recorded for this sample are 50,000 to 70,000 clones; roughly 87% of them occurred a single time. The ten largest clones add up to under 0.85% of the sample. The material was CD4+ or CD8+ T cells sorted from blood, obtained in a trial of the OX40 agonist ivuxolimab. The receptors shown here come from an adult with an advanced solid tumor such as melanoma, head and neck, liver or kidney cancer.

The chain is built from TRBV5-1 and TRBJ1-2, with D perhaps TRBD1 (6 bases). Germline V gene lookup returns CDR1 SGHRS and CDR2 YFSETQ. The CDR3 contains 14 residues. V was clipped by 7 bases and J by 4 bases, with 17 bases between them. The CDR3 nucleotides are TGCGCCAGCTCCGGGGGCAGGCTGCCCTATGGCTACACCTTC. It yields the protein CASSGGRLPYGYTF.

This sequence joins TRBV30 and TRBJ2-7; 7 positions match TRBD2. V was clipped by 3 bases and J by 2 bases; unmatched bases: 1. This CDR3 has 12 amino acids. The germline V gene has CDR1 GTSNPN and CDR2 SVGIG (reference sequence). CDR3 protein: CAWSGTTYEQYF. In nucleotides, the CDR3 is TGTGCCTGGAGCGGGACTACCTACGAGCAGTACTTC.

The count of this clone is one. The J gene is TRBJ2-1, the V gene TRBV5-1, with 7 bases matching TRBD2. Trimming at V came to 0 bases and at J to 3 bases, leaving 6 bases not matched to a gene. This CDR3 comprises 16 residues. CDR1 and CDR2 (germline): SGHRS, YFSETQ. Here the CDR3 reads CASSLEAGPYYNEQFF. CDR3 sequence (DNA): TGCGCCAGCAGCTTGGAAGCGGGGCCTTACTACAATGAGCAGTTCTTC.

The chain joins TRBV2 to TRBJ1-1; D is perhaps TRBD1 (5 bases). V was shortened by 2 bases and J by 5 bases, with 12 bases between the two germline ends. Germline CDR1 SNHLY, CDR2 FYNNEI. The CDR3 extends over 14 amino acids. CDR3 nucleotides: TGTGCCAGCAGTGAAAAGGGGTTTCGAACTGAAGCTTTCTTT. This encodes CASSEKGFRTEAFF.

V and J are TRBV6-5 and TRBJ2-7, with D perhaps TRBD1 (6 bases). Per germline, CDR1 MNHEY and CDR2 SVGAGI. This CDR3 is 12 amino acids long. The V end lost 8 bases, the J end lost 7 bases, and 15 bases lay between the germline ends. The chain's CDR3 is CASLGTRGEQYF. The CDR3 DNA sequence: TGTGCCAGCCTAGGGACGAGGGGGGAGCAGTACTTC.

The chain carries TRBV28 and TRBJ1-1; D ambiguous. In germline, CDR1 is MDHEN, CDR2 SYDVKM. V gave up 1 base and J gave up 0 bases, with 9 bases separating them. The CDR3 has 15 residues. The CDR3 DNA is TGTGCCAGCAGTTTATCGTCGGGTATGAACACTGAAGCTTTCTTT. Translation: CASSLSSGMNTEAFF.

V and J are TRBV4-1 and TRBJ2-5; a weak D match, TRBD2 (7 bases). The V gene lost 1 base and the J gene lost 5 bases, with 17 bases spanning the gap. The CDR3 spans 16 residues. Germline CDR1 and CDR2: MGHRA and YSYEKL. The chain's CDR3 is CASSQAPGGLMETQYF. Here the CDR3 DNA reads TGCGCCAGCAGCCAAGCCCCCGGGGGGCTTATGGAGACCCAGTACTTC.

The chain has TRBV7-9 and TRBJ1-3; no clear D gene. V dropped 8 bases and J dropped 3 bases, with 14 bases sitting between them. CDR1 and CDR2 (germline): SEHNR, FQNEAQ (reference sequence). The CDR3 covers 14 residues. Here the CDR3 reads CASAATGSGNTIYF. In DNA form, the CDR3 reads TGTGCCAGCGCAGCGACTGGAAGTGGAAACACCATATATTTT.

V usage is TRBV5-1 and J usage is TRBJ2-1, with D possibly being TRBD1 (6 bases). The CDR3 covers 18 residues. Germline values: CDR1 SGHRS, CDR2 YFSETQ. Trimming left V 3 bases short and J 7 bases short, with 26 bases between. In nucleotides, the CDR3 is TGCGCCAGCAGCTCGCCCATAGTCGTAAGAACAGGGCGGAATGAGCAGTTCTTC. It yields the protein CASSSPIVVRTGRNEQFF.

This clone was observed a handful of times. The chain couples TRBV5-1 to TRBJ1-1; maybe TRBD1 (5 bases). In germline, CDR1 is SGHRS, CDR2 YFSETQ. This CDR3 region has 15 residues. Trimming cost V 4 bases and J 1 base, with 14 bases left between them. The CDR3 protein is CASSPRVSQNTEAFF. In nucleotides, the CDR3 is TGCGCCAGCAGCCCCAGGGTGTCCCAGAACACTGAAGCTTTCTTT. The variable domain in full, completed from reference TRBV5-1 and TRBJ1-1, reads KAGVTQTPRYLIKTRGQQVTLSCSPISGHRSVSWYQQTPGQGLQFLFEYFSETQRNKGNFPGRFSGRQFSNSRSEMNVSTLELGDSALYLCASSPRVSQNTEAFFGQGTRLTVV.

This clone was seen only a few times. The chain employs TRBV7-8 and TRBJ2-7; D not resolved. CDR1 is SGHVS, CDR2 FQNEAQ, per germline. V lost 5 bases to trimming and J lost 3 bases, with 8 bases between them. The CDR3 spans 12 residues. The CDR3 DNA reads TGTGCCAGCAGCATGAGAGGCTACGAGCAGTACTTC. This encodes CASSMRGYEQYF.

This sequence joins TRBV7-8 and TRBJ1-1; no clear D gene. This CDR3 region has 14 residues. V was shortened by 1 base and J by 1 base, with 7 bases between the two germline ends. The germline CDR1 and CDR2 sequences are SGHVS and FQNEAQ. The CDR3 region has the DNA TGTGCCAGCAGCTTAGTGGTGGGGAACACTGAAGCTTTCTTT. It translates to CASSLVVGNTEAFF.

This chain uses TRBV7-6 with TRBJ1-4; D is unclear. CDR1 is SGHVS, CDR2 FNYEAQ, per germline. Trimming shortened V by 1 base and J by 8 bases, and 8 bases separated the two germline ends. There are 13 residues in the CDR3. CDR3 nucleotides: TGTGCCAGCAGCTTAGGCGGTCGGGAAAAACTGTTTTTT. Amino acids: CASSLGGREKLFF.

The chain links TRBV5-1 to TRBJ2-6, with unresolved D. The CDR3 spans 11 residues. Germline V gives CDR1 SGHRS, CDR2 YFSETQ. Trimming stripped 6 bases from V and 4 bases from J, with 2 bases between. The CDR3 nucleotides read TGCGCCAGCACCGGGGCCAACGTCCTGACTTTC. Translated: CASTGANVLTF.

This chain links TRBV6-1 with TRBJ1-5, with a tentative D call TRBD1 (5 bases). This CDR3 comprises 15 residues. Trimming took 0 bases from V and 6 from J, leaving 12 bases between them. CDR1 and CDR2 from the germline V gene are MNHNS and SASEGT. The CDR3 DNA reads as TGTGCCAGCAGTGAAGCCCAGGGCGGTTCTCAGCCCCAGCATTTT. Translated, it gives CASSEAQGGSQPQHF.

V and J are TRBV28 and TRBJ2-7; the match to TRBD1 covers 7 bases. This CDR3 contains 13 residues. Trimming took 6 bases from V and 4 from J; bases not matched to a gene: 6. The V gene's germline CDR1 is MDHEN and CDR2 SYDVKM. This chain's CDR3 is CASRPQGTYEQYF. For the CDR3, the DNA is TGTGCCAGCAGACCACAGGGGACGTACGAGCAGTACTTC.

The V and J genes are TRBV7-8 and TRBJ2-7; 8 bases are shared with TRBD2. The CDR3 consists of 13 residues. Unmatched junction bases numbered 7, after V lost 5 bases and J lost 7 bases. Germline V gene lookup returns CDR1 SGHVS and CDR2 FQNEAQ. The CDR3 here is CASSPRGGWEQYF. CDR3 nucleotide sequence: TGTGCCAGCAGCCCTCGGGGGGGGTGGGAGCAGTACTTC.

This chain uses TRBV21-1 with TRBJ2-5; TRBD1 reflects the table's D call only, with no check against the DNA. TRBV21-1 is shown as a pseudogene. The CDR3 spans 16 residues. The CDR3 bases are TGTGCCAGCAGCAAAGCAACCAGGGGGAGAGGAGAGACCCAGTACTTC. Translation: CASSKATRGRGETQYF.

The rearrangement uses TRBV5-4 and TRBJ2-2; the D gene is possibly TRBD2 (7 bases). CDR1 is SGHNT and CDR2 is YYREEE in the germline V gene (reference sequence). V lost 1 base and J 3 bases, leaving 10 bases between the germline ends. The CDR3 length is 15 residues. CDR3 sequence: CASSLRGAHTGELFF. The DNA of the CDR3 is TGTGCCAGCAGCTTGCGGGGGGCGCACACCGGGGAGCTGTTTTTT.

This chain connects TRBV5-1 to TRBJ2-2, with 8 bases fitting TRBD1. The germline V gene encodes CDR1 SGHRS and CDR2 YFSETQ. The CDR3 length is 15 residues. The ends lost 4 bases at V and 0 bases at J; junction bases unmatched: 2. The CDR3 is CASSMGQANTGELFF. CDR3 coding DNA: TGCGCCAGCAGCATGGGACAGGCGAACACCGGGGAGCTGTTTTTT.

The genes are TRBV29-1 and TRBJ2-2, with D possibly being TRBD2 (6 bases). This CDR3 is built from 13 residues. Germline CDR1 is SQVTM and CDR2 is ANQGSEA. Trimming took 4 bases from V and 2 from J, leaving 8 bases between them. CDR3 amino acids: CSVAGTNTGELFF. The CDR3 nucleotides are TGCAGCGTTGCCGGGACTAACACCGGGGAGCTGTTTTTT.

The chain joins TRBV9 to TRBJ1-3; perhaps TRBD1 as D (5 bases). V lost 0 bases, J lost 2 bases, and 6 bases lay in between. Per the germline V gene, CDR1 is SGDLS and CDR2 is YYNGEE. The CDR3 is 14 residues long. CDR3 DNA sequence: TGTGCCAGCAGCGTAGCAGGGACTGGAAACACCATATATTTT. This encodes CASSVAGTGNTIYF. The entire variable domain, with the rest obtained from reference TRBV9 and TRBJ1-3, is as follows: DSGVTQTPKHLITATGQRVTLRCSPRSGDLSVYWYQQSLDQGLQFLIQYYNGEERAKGNILERFSAQQFPDLHSELNLSSLELGDSALYFCASSVAGTGNTIYFGEGSWLTVV.

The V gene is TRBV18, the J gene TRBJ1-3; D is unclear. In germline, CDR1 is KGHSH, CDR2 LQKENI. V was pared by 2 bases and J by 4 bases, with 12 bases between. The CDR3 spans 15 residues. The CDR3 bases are TGTGCCAGCTCACCAAGTCAGAGCACCGGAAACACCATATATTTT. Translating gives CASSPSQSTGNTIYF.

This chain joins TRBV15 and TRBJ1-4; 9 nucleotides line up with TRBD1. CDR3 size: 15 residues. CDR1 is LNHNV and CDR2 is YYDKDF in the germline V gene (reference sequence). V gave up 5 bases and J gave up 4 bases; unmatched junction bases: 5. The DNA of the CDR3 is TGTGCCACCAGCCCCCGGGACAGGGATAATGAAAAACTGTTTTTT. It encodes CATSPRDRDNEKLFF.

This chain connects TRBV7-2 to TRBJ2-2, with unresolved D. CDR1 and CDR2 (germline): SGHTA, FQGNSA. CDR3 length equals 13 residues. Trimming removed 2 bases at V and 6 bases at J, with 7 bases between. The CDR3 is CASSLPSAGELFF. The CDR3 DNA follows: TGTGCCAGCAGCTTACCATCGGCCGGGGAGCTGTTTTTT.